This is a list of T cell receptor beta chains from one sample in a study of T cells in Graves' hyperthyroidism and ophthalmopathy. TCRdb re-derived calls from the multiplex PCR reads in MiXCR, one entry per CDR3 protein. The sample includes fewer than 700,000 distinct CDR3 sequences, 15% to 20% of them seen just once. The sequenced sample consisted of blood. The receptors here all came from a woman in her 30s with Graves' hyperthyroidism. The CDR3 runs from the conserved cysteine through the conserved F or W. A D gene is named only where the DNA matches it firmly. Clone size, where shown, is once, few, many, or a class for clones that have expanded.

J,V,D,size,DNA,CDR3
TRBJ2-1,TRBV7-9,TRBD1,few,TGTGCCAGCAGCTATTCGGGACAGGGGCTCGATGAGCAGTTCTTC,CASSYSGQGLDEQFF
TRBJ2-3,TRBV27,NA,many,TGTGCCAGCAGTCTTCCCACAGATACGCAGTATTTT,CASSLPTDTQYF
TRBJ2-7,TRBV5-1,NA,few,TGCGCCAGCAGCTTGGCCATAGTCAGTCAAAAACCCCACGAGCAGTACTTC,CASSLAIVSQKPHEQYF
TRBJ2-6,TRBV15,NA,NA,TGTGCCACCAGCAGGGACCGGACTAAGTCAGGGGCCAACGTCCTGACTTTC,CATSRDRTKSGANVLTF
TRBJ2-1,TRBV11-2,TRBD2,NA,TGTGCCAGCAGCTTAGACCCGCGGGAGGGCCCCTACAATGAGCAGTTCTTC,CASSLDPREGPYNEQFF
TRBJ2-7,TRBV5-1,TRBD2,many,TGCGCCAGCAGCTTGGAGAGGACTAGCGGGAGGGCCTACGAGCAGTACTTC,CASSLERTSGRAYEQYF
TRBJ1-5,TRBV6-1,NA,many,TGTGCCACAAAATCGTTCACAGGTTTTAGTTCCAATCAGCCCCAGCATTTT,CATKSFTGFSSNQPQHF
TRBJ2-3,TRBV24-1,TRBD2,NA,TGTGCCACCAGTGGCAGGACTAGCGGGAGTACAGATACGCAGTATTTT,CATSGRTSGSTDTQYF
TRBJ2-7,TRBV27,TRBD2,NA,TGTGCCAGCAGTTTGTCGGCGGGAGCCCGAGGGGAGCAGTACTTC,CASSLSAGARGEQYF
TRBJ1-6,TRBV30,NA,many,TGTGCCTGGGACGGACACAATAATTCACCCCTCCACTTT,CAWDGHNNSPLHF
TRBJ2-1,TRBV5-1,TRBD2,many,TGCGCCAGCAGCTTCCGCGGGAGCTATGAGCAGTTCTTC,CASSFRGSYEQFF
TRBJ1-6,TRBV11-1,NA,NA,TGTGCCAGCAGCCTGGGAGTAATGAATTCACCCCTCCACTTT,CASSLGVMNSPLHF
TRBJ2-2,TRBV12-3/TRBV12-4,TRBD2,NA,TGTGCCAGCAACCTAGGACTAGATTGGACCACCGGGGAGCTGTTTTTT,CASNLGLDWTTGELFF
TRBJ2-5,TRBV10-3,NA,many,TGTGCCATCAGTGACCAGCCAAGGACGGAGACCCAGTACTTC,CAISDQPRTETQYF
TRBJ1-2,TRBV6-2/TRBV6-3,TRBD1,NA,TGTGCCAGCAGTCCCCAGGACAGGGGGCGAGAAGGCTACACCTTC,CASSPQDRGREGYTF
TRBJ2-1,TRBV3-1,TRBD1,few,TGTGCCAGCAGCCGCCGACAATTGACAGGGGGCAATGAGCAGTTCTTC,CASSRRQLTGGNEQFF
TRBJ2-7,TRBV12-3/TRBV12-4,TRBD1,few,TGTGCCAGCAGTCTAAGGACAGGCCCTTACGAGCAGTACTTC,CASSLRTGPYEQYF
TRBJ1-6,TRBV7-9,TRBD1,NA,TGTGCCAGCAGCCCCCGGGGACAGGGGACCAATTCACCCCTCCACTTT,CASSPRGQGTNSPLHF
TRBJ1-1,TRBV30,NA,many,TGTGCCTGGAGTAAGCCCCGGAACACTGAAGCTTTCTTT,CAWSKPRNTEAFF
TRBJ2-7,TRBV29-1,NA,many,TGCAGCATCGGGGCGGGCCACGAGCAGTACTTC,CSIGAGHEQYF
TRBJ2-1,TRBV20-1,NA,NA,TGCAGTGCTAGAGATGGTCGGGGGAGTGGGTACAATGAGCAGTTCTTC,CSARDGRGSGYNEQFF
TRBJ2-3,TRBV20-1,TRBD2,NA,TGCAGTGCCAGCGGGGGACTATCAGTAGATACGCAGTATTTT,CSASGGLSVDTQYF
TRBJ1-1,TRBV10-1,TRBD1,many,TGCGCCAGCAGTGCGGACAGGGCTGAAGCTTTCTTT,CASSADRAEAFF
TRBJ1-2,TRBV6-1,NA,few,TGTGCCAGCAGGCGGACGGTGGGCTATGGCTACACCTTC,CASRRTVGYGYTF
TRBJ2-2,TRBV28,TRBD2,few,TGTGCCAGCAGCCGGAGAGGCTGGACTAGGGAAACACCCGGGGAGCTGTTTTTT,CASSRRGWTRETPGELFF
TRBJ2-3,TRBV5-1,NA,many,TGCGCCAGCAGCTTAGCTCAGCCCACAGATACGCAGTATTTT,CASSLAQPTDTQYF
TRBJ2-3,TRBV28,NA,many,TGTGCCACGAAACAGGGCGGGTACACAGATACGCAGTATTTT,CATKQGGYTDTQYF
TRBJ2-1,TRBV3-1,NA,few,TGTGCCAGCAGCCCCCCGTTAGGGAATGAGCAGTTCTTC,CASSPPLGNEQFF
TRBJ1-2,TRBV28,NA,few,TGTGCCAGCAGTTTAACTCCCGGGTCTAGCTATGGCTACACCTTC,CASSLTPGSSYGYTF
TRBJ2-5,TRBV6-1,TRBD1,NA,TGTGCCAGCACTGACAGGGAATTAGAGACCCAGTACTTC,CASTDRELETQYF
TRBJ1-2,TRBV20-1,NA,few,TGCACTTCTACGCCCGCAGGGGTGGAGGACTATGGCTACACCTTC,CTSTPAGVEDYGYTF